There are many counts of the clone carrying this T cell receptor beta chain. Its target is unknown. This sample stems from a study of T cells in Graves' hyperthyroidism and ophthalmopathy. Study results and limitations: Blood samples included most of the expanded thyroid clonotypes exceeding 0.001.

The V end lost 5 bases, the J end lost 2 bases, and 13 bases lay between the germline ends. From germline, CDR1 is DFQATT and CDR2 SNEGSKA (reference sequence). This CDR3 contains 13 residues. TCR beta CDR3 region amplification was performed from RNA transcripts. Using the HTBI primer set, a first-round RT-PCR was run on the TCR CDR3. Each CDR3 protein gets one entry after TCRdb re-called the multiplex PCR reads with MiXCR. This table holds some 740,000 distinct CDR3 sequences, roughly 15% found once. The source material was blood. This chain joins TRBV20-1 and TRBJ2-7; no reliable D call. The clonotype originates from a woman under 30 with Graves' hyperthyroidism. This chain's CDR3 is CSAGVWLPYEQYF. For the CDR3, the DNA is TGCAGTGCTGGAGTTTGGTTGCCCTACGAGCAGTACTTC.